These 32 T cell receptor beta chains originate from one sample sequenced in a study of cytomegalovirus exposure and HLA in healthy donors. It was with 60 Vbeta and 13 Jbeta primers that the PCR ran. Assay: immunoSEQ multiplex PCR; the TCRdb copy retains only in-frame clones and omits some. The table includes 65,000 to 85,000 clones, roughly two thirds detected once. The sample comprised PBMCs. Every receptor here comes from a man between 60 and 75 years old in good health and CMV-seropositive.

This clone was counted a few times. V is TRBV11-3 and J is TRBJ2-3; 8 nucleotides line up with TRBD2. Looked up from germline, CDR1 is SGHNT and CDR2 is YENEEA. The CDR3 runs 17 residues. V trimming: 4 bases; J trimming: 4 bases; junction bases outside the gene matches: 13. The CDR3 DNA reads TGTGCCAGCAGCTCCGGGAGGGGGTCCATGGTTCCAGATACGCAGTATTTT. Translating gives CASSSGRGSMVPDTQYF.

This clone was counted only a few times. This chain joins TRBV4-2 and TRBJ1-2; a possible D gene is TRBD1 (5 bases). Germline-derived CDR1 and CDR2 are LGHNA and YNFKEQ. The CDR3 has 13 amino acids. The germline V and J ends were trimmed by 3 bases and 8 bases, with 13 bases remaining between them. The CDR3 sequence: CASSQGGLEGYTF. The CDR3 bases are TGTGCCAGCAGCCAGGGGGGACTGGAGGGCTACACCTTC.

The genes are TRBV6-1 and TRBJ2-7, with 8 bases aligning to TRBD2. Germline CDR1 reads MNHNS; CDR2 reads SASEGT. The CDR3 spans 13 residues. Trimming took 8 bases from V and 2 from J; bases not matched to a gene: 5. The CDR3 reads CASSGGATYEQYF. CDR3 bases: TGTGCCAGCTCGGGGGGGGCTACCTACGAGCAGTACTTC.

The DNA of the CDR3 is TGTGCCAGTAGACCCAATGGACAGACTAAACTCTATGGCTACACCTTC. Its translation is CASRPNGQTKLYGYTF. V is TRBV27 and J is TRBJ1-2; D is perhaps TRBD1 (6 bases). The V end lost 9 bases, the J end lost 4 bases, and 24 bases lay between the germline ends. Germline V lookup: CDR1 MNHEY, CDR2 SMNVEV (reference sequence). CDR3 length: 16 residues.

The rearrangement uses TRBV6-5 and TRBJ1-5, with TRBD1 matching 9 bases. V dropped 5 bases and J dropped 4; count of bases not matched to a gene: 3. This CDR3 has 14 amino acids. Germline V gene data show CDR1 as MNHEY and CDR2 as SVGAGI. CDR3 region: CASSPDRGNQPQHF. The CDR3 region has the DNA TGTGCCAGCAGTCCCGACAGGGGGAATCAGCCCCAGCATTTT.

The chain joins TRBV28 to TRBJ1-5; 7 bases are a match to TRBD1. This CDR3 has 15 amino acids. Germline CDR1 is MDHEN and CDR2 is SYDVKM. Losses at the gene ends were 6 bases for V and 5 bases for J; bases not matched to a gene: 10. The CDR3 protein is CASSFLDRPYQPQHF. The CDR3 DNA is TGTGCCAGCAGCTTTCTGGACAGGCCCTATCAGCCCCAGCATTTT.

The rearrangement joins TRBV7-2 to TRBJ2-3; D remains unclear. Trimming took off 7 bases at V and 4 bases at J, with 12 bases between the two ends. This CDR3 has 13 residues. Germline loops: CDR1 SGHTA, CDR2 FQGNSA. As DNA, the CDR3 is TGTGCCAGCACCCCACTGCCACCAGATACGCAGTATTTT. Translating gives CASTPLPPDTQYF.

The chain links TRBV15 to TRBJ2-5; D uncertain. The V end was cut by 0 bases, the J end by 3 bases, with 5 bases between. The CDR3 totals 13 residues. The germline V gene has CDR1 LNHNV and CDR2 YYDKDF (reference sequence). This chain's CDR3 is CATSRDHEETQYF. CDR3 DNA: TGTGCCACCAGCAGAGATCATGAAGAGACCCAGTACTTC.

In this sample, this clone turned up a few times. The V and J genes are TRBV9 and TRBJ2-1; D possibly corresponds to TRBD2 (6 bases). Germline V gives CDR1 SGDLS, CDR2 YYNGEE. CDR3 size: 16 residues. V lost 5 bases to trimming and J lost 6 bases, with 21 bases between them. The CDR3 reads CASSGFTGLTSNEQFF. The CDR3 DNA reads as TGTGCCAGCAGTGGGTTTACGGGACTGACCTCCAATGAGCAGTTCTTC.

This clone was found once. The chain links TRBV5-3 to TRBJ2-7; 15 nucleotides match TRBD2. TRBV5-3 is an open reading frame, and its role is uncertain. The CDR3 covers 15 residues. CDR3: CARGPLGLAGGPRGV. Written as DNA, the CDR3 is TGTGCCAGAGGTCCTCTGGGACTAGCGGGAGGCCCGAGGGGGGTC.

The rearrangement links TRBV4-2 to TRBJ2-1; tentative D call: TRBD2 (5 bases). The CDR3 runs to 16 residues. Trimming took off 0 bases at V and 2 bases at J, with 11 bases between the two ends. Germline V gene data show CDR1 as LGHNA and CDR2 as YNFKEQ. In DNA, the CDR3 is TGTGCCAGCAGCCAAGAGGTAGCGACCCCCTACAATGAGCAGTTCTTC. Protein: CASSQEVATPYNEQFF.

V is TRBV27 and J is TRBJ1-5; D remains unclear. Germline CDR1 is MNHEY and CDR2 is SMNVEV (reference sequence). V lost 2 bases and J lost 3, with 5 bases in between. The CDR3 covers 13 residues. The CDR3 reads CASSLQANQPQHF. DNA for the CDR3: TGTGCCAGCAGTTTACAGGCCAATCAGCCCCAGCATTTT.

V is TRBV2 and J is TRBJ2-2; TRBD2 agrees at 8 bases. Germline CDR1 is SNHLY and CDR2 is FYNNEI. Germline trimming cut 4 bases from V and 4 bases from J; bases unmatched to any gene: 5. The CDR3 has 15 amino acids. The CDR3 DNA reads as TGTGCCAGCAGTGGTCATAGCGGGGTCACCGGGGAGCTGTTTTTT. Its protein product is CASSGHSGVTGELFF.

The CDR3 sequence is CASSFDRVGGYTF. For the CDR3, the DNA is TGTGCCAGCAGCTTCGACAGGGTCGGTGGCTACACCTTC. The rearrangement links TRBV7-2 to TRBJ1-2, with TRBD1 matching 7 bases. Germline values: CDR1 SGHTA, CDR2 FQGNSA. V was clipped by 3 bases and J by 7 bases; unmatched bases: 5. The CDR3 is made up of 13 amino acids.

With regard to this clone: The sample has other DNA sequences that encode this CDR3 too. V is TRBV12-5 and J is TRBJ1-4, with 8 bases fitting TRBD1. J lost 5 bases, V lost 6 bases, and 5 bases had no gene match. CDR3 size: 14 residues. Germline CDR1 and CDR2: LGHNT and FRNRAP. The CDR3 loop reads CASGTGQVNEKLFF. The DNA for the CDR3 is TGTGCTAGTGGGACGGGACAGGTGAATGAAAAACTGTTTTTT.

This chain uses TRBV9 with TRBJ1-2; 9 bases agree with TRBD1. This CDR3 comprises 13 residues. J was trimmed by 9 bases and V by 4 bases; bases with no gene match: 7. Germline CDR1 is SGDLS and CDR2 is YYNGEE. The CDR3 is CASSQGQGPSYTF. The CDR3 DNA follows: TGTGCCAGCAGCCAGGGACAGGGTCCTAGCTACACCTTC.

V and J are TRBV28 and TRBJ2-3; 9 bases fit TRBD2. This CDR3 is built from 14 residues. From germline, CDR1 is MDHEN and CDR2 SYDVKM. V shed 3 bases and J 5 bases; nucleotides not matched to a gene: 3. CDR3 sequence (DNA): TGTGCCAGCAGTTTGCAAGCGGGGGGAGATACGCAGTATTTT. Its protein product is CASSLQAGGDTQYF.

The chain couples TRBV27 to TRBJ2-7, with 7 bases fitting TRBD2. Looked up from germline, CDR1 is MNHEY and CDR2 is SMNVEV (reference sequence). The length of the CDR3 is 13 residues. V gave up 6 bases and J gave up 4 bases; unmatched junction bases: 6. The CDR3 nucleotides are TGTGCCAGCAGGGAGGGGAGGGCTTACGAGCAGTACTTC. Translation gives CASREGRAYEQYF.

V and J are TRBV10-1 and TRBJ2-5; TRBD2 aligns across 7 bases. The J call may be faulty, since TRBJ2-7 better matches the DNA end. Germline V CDR1 and CDR2: WNHNN, SYGVQD (reference sequence). CDR3 length equals 13 residues. CDR3 DNA: TGCGCCAGCAGTGAGGTGGGGGGGTCCGAGCAGTACTTC. Its translation is CASSEVGGSEQYF.

The genes are TRBV11-1 and TRBJ2-5; TRBD1 matches 8 bases. The CDR3 consists of 12 residues. Germline CDR1 SGHAT, CDR2 FQDESV (reference sequence). Trimming took 6 bases from V and 9 from J; bases not matched to a gene: 6. The CDR3 is CASSQGANPQYF. In DNA form, the CDR3 reads TGTGCCAGCAGTCAGGGGGCGAATCCCCAGTACTTC.

V and J are TRBV19 and TRBJ2-7; TRBD1 matches 7 bases. The CDR3 runs 17 residues. Per germline, CDR1 LNHDA and CDR2 SQIVND (reference sequence). V shed 3 bases, J shed 3 bases, and the junction held 14 bases outside the gene matches. The CDR3 spells CASSISIIRGPLYEQYF. The CDR3 DNA reads as TGTGCCAGTAGTATTTCAATTATAAGGGGGCCTCTCTACGAGCAGTACTTC. Filled out from reference TRBV19 and TRBJ2-7, the complete variable domain reads DGGITQSPKYLFRKEGQNVTLSCEQNLNHDAMYWYRQDPGQGLRLIYYSQIVNDFQKGDIAEGYSVSREKKESFPLTVTSAQKNPTAFYLCASSISIIRGPLYEQYFGPGTRLTVT.

CDR3 amino acids: CAISDGIEGSYNEQFF. The CDR3 DNA is TGTGCCATCAGTGACGGTATTGAGGGTAGCTACAATGAGCAGTTCTTC. V usage is TRBV10-3 and J usage is TRBJ2-1, with a possible D match to TRBD2 (5 bases). V lost 3 bases and J lost 3, with 15 bases in between. Germline loops: CDR1 ENHRY, CDR2 SYGVKD. The CDR3 has 16 residues.

The chain has TRBV19 and TRBJ2-7, with 11 bases matching TRBD1. Germline loops: CDR1 LNHDA, CDR2 SQIVND (reference sequence). CDR3 length: 15 residues. Unmatched junction bases numbered 11, after V lost 6 bases and J lost 7 bases. CDR3 in amino acids: CASRPGQGAFREQYF. Written as DNA, the CDR3 is TGTGCCAGTAGACCCGGACAGGGGGCGTTCCGGGAGCAGTACTTC.

V is TRBV9 and J is TRBJ2-5, with 12 nucleotides matching TRBD1. The last part of the DNA fits TRBJ2-7 better; the J call may be wrong. The germline gives CDR1 SGDLS, CDR2 YYNGEE. This CDR3 contains 15 residues. The CDR3 DNA reads TGTGCCAGCAGCCTCGGGACAGGGGGCGCGTACGAGCAGTACTTC. The encoded protein is CASSLGTGGAYEQYF.

The chain combines TRBV19 with TRBJ2-7, with 8 bases matching TRBD2. CDR1 is LNHDA, CDR2 SQIVND, per germline (reference sequence). The junction had 7 bases not matched to a gene; V was cut back by 4 bases and J by 5 bases. CDR3 size: 14 residues. CDR3 DNA sequence: TGTGCCAGTAGTAGAGCGGGAGATCGGGACGAGCAGTACTTC. Encoded protein: CASSRAGDRDEQYF.

The chain carries TRBV7-9 and TRBJ2-3; no definite D call. Germline V gene lookup returns CDR1 SEHNR and CDR2 FQNEAQ (reference sequence). CDR3 length: 16 residues. Trimming took off 5 bases at V and 0 bases at J, with 15 bases between the two ends. The CDR3 sequence: CASSLCGARSTDTQYF. The CDR3, as DNA: TGTGCCAGCAGCCTATGCGGAGCACGCAGCACAGATACGCAGTATTTT.

The chain uses TRBV5-1 and TRBJ1-2; 10 positions agree with TRBD1. Trimming removed 0 bases from V and 4 bases from J; junction bases left unmatched: 0. Germline V CDR1 and CDR2: SGHRS, YFSETQ. The CDR3 is 14 amino acids. The CDR3: CASSLGQGAYGYTF. The CDR3, as DNA: TGCGCCAGCAGCTTGGGACAGGGGGCCTATGGCTACACCTTC.

Written as DNA, the CDR3 is TGTGCCAGCAGCCGGACAGGCGAGAACACTGAAGCTTTCTTT. This sequence encodes CASSRTGENTEAFF. The rearrangement links TRBV7-9 to TRBJ1-1; 7 bases align to TRBD1. Per germline, CDR1 SEHNR and CDR2 FQNEAQ (reference sequence). The CDR3 has 14 residues. With V trimmed by 5 bases and J by 1 base, 4 bases remained unmatched.

J is TRBJ1-5 and V is TRBV2; no firm D call. V lost 2 bases and J 2 bases, leaving 10 bases between the germline ends. CDR3 length equals 15 residues. Germline V lookup: CDR1 SNHLY, CDR2 FYNNEI. CDR3: CASSERAGGNQPQHF. CDR3 bases: TGTGCCAGCAGTGAAAGGGCCGGGGGCAATCAGCCCCAGCATTTT.

This sequence joins TRBV4-3 and TRBJ2-7, with D possibly being TRBD2 (7 bases). Germline CDR1 reads LGHNA; CDR2 reads YSLEER. The CDR3 has 16 amino acids. V gave up 0 bases and J gave up 1 base, with 13 bases separating them. Written as DNA, the CDR3 is TGCGCCAGCAGCCAAGATGCGGGGGACACATCCTACGAGCAGTACTTC. Protein sequence: CASSQDAGDTSYEQYF.

This clone was counted a few times. The rearrangement uses TRBV7-6 and TRBJ2-5; possible D gene TRBD1, 6 bases. V was pared by 5 bases and J by 4 bases, with 11 bases between. The CDR3 loop spans 13 amino acids. In germline, CDR1 is SGHVS, CDR2 FNYEAQ. As DNA, the CDR3 is TGTGCCAGCAGCCGTGTCAGGGGAGAGACCCAGTACTTC. As protein: CASSRVRGETQYF.

The sample holds a few counts of this clone. V usage is TRBV6-5 and J usage is TRBJ1-6; a possible D gene is TRBD1 (6 bases). Looked up from germline, CDR1 is MNHEY and CDR2 is SVGAGI. Deletions cut 2 bases from V and 7 bases from J, with 12 bases between. The CDR3 length is 15 residues. CDR3: CASSYQGIGNSPLHF. The CDR3 bases are TGTGCCAGCAGTTACCAGGGGATTGGGAATTCACCCCTCCACTTT.